Following are 26 T cell receptor beta chains from one sample sequenced in a study of Ad26.COV2.S vaccination and SARS-CoV-2 variants. Treatment: some 20 received Ad26.COV2.S at low or high dose, single or two shots; roughly 5 received placebo; per-sample allocation not given. Sampling was performed 63 days after the first vaccine or placebo injection. Using immunoSEQ multiplex PCR, the repertoire was profiled, and TCRdb retains in-frame clones only, with some absent. The sample contains under 250,000 clones, around nine tenths of which appear only once. Source: peripheral blood, taken in a trial of Ad26.COV2.S vaccine versus placebo. These receptors were collected from a person aged 18-65 years who received the Ad26.COV2.S COVID-19 vaccine or a placebo.

This clone was detected once. The chain uses TRBV2 and TRBJ2-1; TRBD2 aligns across 8 bases. The CDR3 spans 16 residues. CDR1 and CDR2 (germline): SNHLY, FYNNEI. The V and J ends lost 6 bases and 6 bases, in that order; junction bases with no gene match: 13. The CDR3 loop reads CASRLGTSSRSNEQFF. The CDR3 DNA follows: TGTGCCAGCAGGCTCGGGACTAGTAGTAGGAGCAATGAGCAGTTCTTC. The full variable domain, with the rest looked up from reference TRBV2 and TRBJ2-1, is EPEVTQTPSHQVTQMGQEVILRCVPISNHLYFYWYRQILGQKVEFLVSFYNNEISEKSEIFDDQFSVERPDGSNFTLKIRSTKLEDSAMYFCASRLGTSSRSNEQFFGPGTRLTVL.

The chain has TRBV30 and TRBJ1-1, with 8 positions matching TRBD1. Per the germline V gene, CDR1 is GTSNPN and CDR2 is SVGIG (reference sequence). Unmatched junction bases numbered 6, after V lost 5 bases and J lost 10 bases. The length of the CDR3 is 11 residues. The CDR3 DNA reads as TGTGCCTGGGGACAGGGCCTTGGAGCTTTCTTT. It codes for CAWGQGLGAFF.

This clone occurred once. V and J are TRBV6-5 and TRBJ2-5; D is ambiguous. V gave up 5 bases and J gave up 1 base, with 8 bases separating them. Germline V lookup: CDR1 MNHEY, CDR2 SVGAGI. The CDR3 totals 13 residues. CDR3 sequence reads: CASSPLTQETQYF. The CDR3 DNA reads as TGTGCCAGCAGTCCCCTAACCCAAGAGACCCAGTACTTC.

The J gene is TRBJ2-3, the V gene TRBV4-2, with D perhaps TRBD1 (5 bases). V shed 3 bases and J shed 0 bases, with 16 bases lying between them. The germline V gene encodes CDR1 LGHNA and CDR2 YNFKEQ. The CDR3 runs to 17 residues. CDR3: CASSHPGQFLSTDTQYF. CDR3 sequence (DNA): TGTGCCAGCAGCCACCCCGGACAATTTCTCAGCACAGATACGCAGTATTTT.

V and J are TRBV11-2 and TRBJ2-4; TRBD2 aligns across 8 bases. J lost 2 bases, V lost 5 bases, and 8 bases had no gene match. The V gene's germline CDR1 is SGHAT and CDR2 FQNNGV. The CDR3 has 16 residues. The CDR3 region has the DNA TGTGCCAGCAGCACTTACCGGGGGGGCACCAAAAACATTCAGTACTTC. Translation gives CASSTYRGGTKNIQYF.

The chain couples TRBV7-9 to TRBJ1-1; D is possibly TRBD1 (5 bases). The V end was cut by 1 base, the J end by 8 bases, with 8 bases between. The CDR3 length is 12 residues. The V gene's germline CDR1 is SEHNR and CDR2 FQNEAQ (reference sequence). CDR3 sequence: CASSLGTLEAFF. CDR3 DNA sequence: TGTGCCAGCAGCTTAGGGACACTAGAAGCTTTCTTT. Full variable domain (missing parts from reference TRBV7-9 and TRBJ1-1): DTGVSQNPRHKITKRGQNVTFRCDPISEHNRLYWYRQTLGQGPEFLTYFQNEAQLEKSRLLSDRFSAERPKGSFSTLEIQRTEQGDSAMYLCASSLGTLEAFFGQGTRLTVV.

This clone appeared once. CDR3 DNA sequence: TGTGCCAGTTCAAAGGGACAGGGTAATGAAAAACTGTTTTTT. It yields the protein CASSKGQGNEKLFF. The chain carries TRBV19 and TRBJ1-4; 9 nucleotides line up with TRBD1. The length of the CDR3 is 14 residues. Per germline, CDR1 LNHDA and CDR2 SQIVND (reference sequence). With 8 bases clipped from V and 4 bases from J, the junction kept 5 bases outside the gene matches. Supplemented by reference TRBV19 and TRBJ1-4, the full variable domain reads DGGITQSPKYLFRKEGQNVTLSCEQNLNHDAMYWYRQDPGQGLRLIYYSQIVNDFQKGDIAEGYSVSREKKESFPLTVTSAQKNPTAFYLCASSKGQGNEKLFFGSGTQLSVL.

DNA for the CDR3: TGTGCCAGCAGCCAAGATTCGGGATGGGGAGGTGGCTACACCTTC. Encoded protein: CASSQDSGWGGGYTF. V is TRBV3-1 (or the pseudogene TRBV3-2) and J is TRBJ1-2; the D is unclear. Germline assignment: CDR1 LGHDT and CDR2 YNNKEL (reference sequence). There are 15 residues in the CDR3. Trimming stripped 0 bases from V and 7 bases from J, with 15 bases between.

The chain carries TRBV7-2 and TRBJ2-7, with 9 bases matching TRBD1. J lost 0 bases, V lost 5 bases, and 8 bases had no gene match. CDR3 length equals 16 residues. The germline gives CDR1 SGHTA, CDR2 FQGNSA. The CDR3 DNA sequence: TGTGCCAGCAGCCCGGACCCGGGACAGGGCTCCTACGAGCAGTACGTC. It codes for CASSPDPGQGSYEQYV.

The CDR3, as DNA: TGTGCCAGCAGCCAAGTTGTTGGACGGGAAGAGACCCAGTACTTC. Amino acid sequence: CASSQVVGREETQYF. The chain has TRBV4-2 and TRBJ2-5; no clear D gene. This CDR3 spans 15 amino acids. Germline-derived CDR1 and CDR2 are LGHNA and YNFKEQ. V was cut by 1 base and J by 3 bases, with 12 bases left in between.

This clone has only one observation. The rearrangement links TRBV12-5 to TRBJ1-2; TRBD1 matches 7 bases. In germline, CDR1 is LGHNT, CDR2 FRNRAP. Germline trimming cut 0 bases from V and 4 bases from J; bases unmatched to any gene: 8. This CDR3 has 16 amino acids. CDR3 bases: TGTGCTAGTGGTTTGGTACTCAGGGGGGGGAGCTATGGCTACACCTTC. It codes for CASGLVLRGGSYGYTF.

The chain is built from TRBV2 and TRBJ1-5; 8 positions match TRBD1. CDR1 and CDR2 from the germline V gene are SNHLY and FYNNEI. There are 15 residues in the CDR3. V was clipped by 6 bases and J by 1 base; unmatched bases: 5. CDR3 protein: CASREDRASNQPQHF. Written as DNA, the CDR3 is TGTGCCAGCAGAGAGGACAGGGCGAGCAATCAGCCCCAGCATTTT.

This clone turned up a few times. This chain joins TRBV5-1 and TRBJ1-2; D is ambiguous. This CDR3 region has 13 residues. CDR1 is SGHRS, CDR2 YFSETQ, per germline. Trimming removed 7 bases at V and 0 bases at J, with 10 bases between. CDR3 sequence (DNA): TGCGCCAGCGCCCTGGGCCCTAACTATGGCTACACCTTC. Protein product: CASALGPNYGYTF.

The chain combines TRBV7-2 with TRBJ2-3, with D maybe TRBD2 (5 bases). The CDR3 runs to 16 residues. The V end was cut by 5 bases, the J end by 4 bases, with 19 bases between. Germline CDR1 and CDR2: SGHTA and FQGNSA. CDR3 sequence (DNA): TGTGCCAGCAGCCCCGCCCGGGTCGTGCGGGCAGATACGCAGTATTTT. As protein: CASSPARVVRADTQYF. The complete variable domain, with remaining parts taken from reference TRBV7-2 and TRBJ2-3, reads GAGVSQSPSNKVTEKGKDVELRCDPISGHTALYWYRQSLGQGLEFLIYFQGNSAPDKSGLPSDRFSAERTGGSVSTLTIQRTQQEDSAVYLCASSPARVVRADTQYFGPGTRLTVL.

The chain couples TRBV2 to TRBJ1-5; 7 positions match TRBD1. The V gene end was trimmed by 6 bases and the J gene end by 3 bases; junction bases not matched to a gene: 8. Germline V gives CDR1 SNHLY, CDR2 FYNNEI. This CDR3 comprises 15 residues. CDR3 coding DNA: TGTGCCAGCAGACAGGGGATGAGGAACAATCAGCCCCAGCATTTT. This sequence encodes CASRQGMRNNQPQHF.

This clone was seen only once. Other DNA sequences in this specimen translate into the identical CDR3. V gene TRBV18 combines with J gene TRBJ2-3; no definite D call. The V end was cut by 3 bases, the J end by 4 bases, with 5 bases between. The germline V gene has CDR1 KGHSH and CDR2 LQKENI. The CDR3 consists of 12 residues. Here the CDR3 reads CASSPAADTQYF. The CDR3 DNA is TGTGCCAGCTCACCGGCCGCAGATACGCAGTATTTT.

The chain employs TRBV7-9 and TRBJ2-4; 12 positions match TRBD2. Germline lookup yields CDR1 SEHNR and CDR2 FQNEAQ (reference sequence). The V segment lost 4 bases and the J segment 7 bases; nucleotides outside the gene matches: 5. The CDR3 is 15 residues long. For the CDR3, the DNA is TGTGCCAGCAGCTACGGACTAGCGGGGATTAACATTCAGTACTTC. Its translation: CASSYGLAGINIQYF.

The rearrangement joins TRBV6-1 to TRBJ1-6; D remains unclear. This CDR3 region has 15 residues. V dropped 0 bases and J dropped 6 bases, with 9 bases sitting between them. Germline loops: CDR1 MNHNS, CDR2 SASEGT. The CDR3 region is CASSEARGVNSPLHF. CDR3 in DNA: TGTGCCAGCAGTGAAGCGCGGGGTGTTAATTCACCCCTCCACTTT.

The rearrangement links TRBV7-2 to TRBJ2-7; D is unresolved. V was shortened by 2 bases and J by 9 bases, with 20 bases between the two germline ends. This CDR3 is 15 amino acids long. Germline lookup yields CDR1 SGHTA and CDR2 FQGNSA. The CDR3 bases are TGTGCCAGCAGCTTATTGGCTTTTCCCTACGAGGCGCAGTACTTC. Translation gives CASSLLAFPYEAQYF.

V usage is TRBV11-2 and J usage is TRBJ1-4; no reliable D call. The V end lost 5 bases, the J end lost 8 bases, and 12 bases lay between the germline ends. Germline CDR1 and CDR2: SGHAT and FQNNGV. The CDR3 sequence is 13 residues long. DNA for the CDR3: TGTGCCAGCAGCCCCCTCCCATCCGAAAAACTGTTTTTT. This codes for CASSPLPSEKLFF.

The genes are TRBV2 and TRBJ2-1; 13 bases are a match to TRBD2. Germline-derived CDR1 and CDR2 are SNHLY and FYNNEI. Trimming removed 6 bases from V and 10 bases from J; junction bases left unmatched: 9. The CDR3 totals 15 residues. The chain's CDR3 is CASSSTSGRAGEQFF. DNA of the CDR3: TGTGCCAGCAGCTCCACTAGCGGGAGGGCGGGGGAGCAGTTCTTC.

This chain uses TRBV13 with TRBJ1-3; a weak D match, TRBD1 (5 bases). Germline loops: CDR1 PRHDT, CDR2 FYEKMQ (reference sequence). Deletions cut 4 bases from V and 2 bases from J, with 18 bases between. This CDR3 has 17 residues. CDR3 nucleotides: TGTGCCAGCAGCTCAGAAAAGGGAGGGGATACTGGAAACACCATATATTTT. This gives the protein CASSSEKGGDTGNTIYF. The full variable domain, with the rest looked up from reference TRBV13 and TRBJ1-3, is AAGVIQSPRHLIKEKRETATLKCYPIPRHDTVYWYQQGPGQDPQFLISFYEKMQSDKGSIPDRFSAQQFSDYHSELNMSSLELGDSALYFCASSSEKGGDTGNTIYFGEGSWLTVV.

This chain connects TRBV4-1 to TRBJ2-1; 8 bases line up with TRBD2. The CDR3 is 17 amino acids. V gave up 1 base and J gave up 4 bases; unmatched junction bases: 9. The V gene's germline CDR1 is MGHRA and CDR2 YSYEKL. CDR3 amino acids: CASSQAVDGGVYNEQFF. The CDR3, as DNA: TGCGCCAGCAGCCAAGCCGTCGACGGGGGGGTATACAATGAGCAGTTCTTC.

This clone was seen once. The rearrangement uses TRBV11-1 and TRBJ1-2; D remains unclear. Trimming removed 5 bases at V and 0 bases at J, with 10 bases between. The germline gives CDR1 SGHAT, CDR2 FQDESV (reference sequence). This CDR3 has 14 amino acids. The CDR3 here is CASSRRDSNYGYTF. In DNA, the CDR3 is TGTGCCAGCAGCCGGAGAGACTCTAACTATGGCTACACCTTC.

This chain uses TRBV11-2 with TRBJ2-1, with D possibly being TRBD2 (5 bases). CDR1 is SGHAT, CDR2 FQNNGV, per germline. The CDR3 totals 13 residues. V was clipped by 5 bases and J by 3 bases, with 8 bases between them. The CDR3 bases are TGTGCCAGCAGCCCCGGACTCTACAATGAGCAGTTCTTC. It yields the protein CASSPGLYNEQFF.

The rearrangement links TRBV10-3 to TRBJ2-7, with a possible D match to TRBD1 (5 bases). The CDR3 runs 16 residues. The germline gives CDR1 ENHRY, CDR2 SYGVKD. V was trimmed by 2 bases and J by 0 bases, leaving 14 bases between them. The CDR3 nucleotides are TGTGCCATCAGTGAGCCAGAGACAGACAACTCCTACGAGCAGTACTTC. Translating gives CAISEPETDNSYEQYF.